Listed below are T cell receptor beta chains from one sample, sequenced in a study of cytomegalovirus exposure and HLA in healthy donors. The table came from immunoSEQ multiplex PCR; TCRdb's copy has only in-frame clones and leaves some out. The sample lists tens of thousands of clones; approximately 80% were seen once. The specimen was PBMCs. The receptors here all came from a woman aged 40 to 50 in good health and CMV-seropositive. The CDR3 runs from the conserved cysteine through the conserved F or W. D genes are given only for firm matches. Clone size is stated in some rows and not others, as once, few, many or a class when expanded.

CDR3: CASSPHLYEQYF
DNA: TGTGCCAGCAGCCCTCACCTATACGAGCAGTACTTC
J: TRBJ2-7
D: NA
V: TRBV7-9
size: few

CDR3: CASSLLAGETQYF
DNA: TGCGCCAGCAGCCTCCTAGCGGGGGAGACCCAGTACTTC
J: TRBJ2-5
D: TRBD2
V: TRBV5-1
size: once

CDR3: CATKPSGGNTGELFF
DNA: TGTGCCACCAAACCTAGCGGGGGGAACACCGGGGAGCTGTTTTTT
J: TRBJ2-2
D: TRBD2
V: TRBV6-4
size: NA

CDR3: CASSYSSFGNTIYF
DNA: TGTGCCAGCAGTTACTCTTCCTTCGGAAACACCATATATTTT
J: TRBJ1-3
D: NA
V: TRBV6-5
size: NA

CDR3: CASQGPPNSPLHF
DNA: TGTGCCAGCCAGGGGCCACCCAATTCACCCCTCCACTTT
J: TRBJ1-6
D: NA
V: TRBV10-3
size: NA

CDR3: CASSRDWNTEAFF
DNA: TGCGCCAGCAGCCGGGACTGGAACACTGAAGCTTTCTTT
J: TRBJ1-1
D: NA
V: TRBV4-3
size: NA

CDR3: CASSDRGQVEAFF
DNA: TGTGCCAGCAGTGACAGGGGGCAGGTTGAAGCTTTCTTT
J: TRBJ1-1
D: TRBD1
V: TRBV28
size: NA

CDR3: CASRGTDSGNEQFF
DNA: TGTGCCAGTAGAGGAACCGACAGCGGGAATGAGCAGTTCTTC
J: TRBJ2-1
D: NA
V: TRBV19
size: NA

CDR3: CACDPGGIFETQYF
DNA: TGTGCCTGTGACCCGGGGGGCATTTTTGAGACCCAGTACTTC
J: TRBJ2-5
D: NA
V: TRBV30
size: NA

CDR3: CASSVIFGDTQYF
DNA: TGTGCCAGCAGCGTCATCTTCGGGGATACGCAGTATTTT
J: TRBJ2-3
D: NA
V: TRBV9
size: NA